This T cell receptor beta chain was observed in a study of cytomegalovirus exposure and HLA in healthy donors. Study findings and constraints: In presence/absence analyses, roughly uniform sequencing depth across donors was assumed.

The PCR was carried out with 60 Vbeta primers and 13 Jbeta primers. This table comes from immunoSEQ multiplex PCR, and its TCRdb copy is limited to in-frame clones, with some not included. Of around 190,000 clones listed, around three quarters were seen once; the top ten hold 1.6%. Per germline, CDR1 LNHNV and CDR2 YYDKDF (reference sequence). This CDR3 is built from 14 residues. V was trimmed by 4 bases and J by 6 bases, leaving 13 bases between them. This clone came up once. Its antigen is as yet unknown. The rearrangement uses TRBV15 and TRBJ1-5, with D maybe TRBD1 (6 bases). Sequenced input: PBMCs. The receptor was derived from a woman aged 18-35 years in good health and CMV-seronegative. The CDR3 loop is CATSINRAGQPQHF. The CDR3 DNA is TGTGCCACCAGCATAAACAGGGCAGGTCAGCCCCAGCATTTT.